This T cell receptor (beta chain) was sequenced during a study of PD-1 blockade in classical Hodgkin lymphoma. All the patients suffered relapse after autologous stem cell transplantation, and brentuximab vedotin exposure differed. Study-wide results and caveats: Relapsed/refractory patients reportedly had the lowest baseline TCR diversity, below newly diagnosed patients, who were below healthy donors.

Data came from immunoSEQ multiplex PCR; TCRdb stores just in-frame clones and leaves some out. The table shows 25,000 to 35,000 clones, with about two thirds occurring only once. Regarding this clone: The antigen remains undetermined.

V dropped 3 bases and J dropped 4; count of bases not matched to a gene: 6. This CDR3 spans 16 amino acids. CDR1 is MDHEN, CDR2 SYDVKM, per germline. This chain connects TRBV28 to TRBJ1-1; 12 positions match TRBD1. This TCR derives from a human donor with classical Hodgkin lymphoma. Sequencing was performed on peripheral blood mononuclear cells (PBMCs), taken before the second cycle of nivolumab. CDR3 sequence reads: CASSLGRDRGLTEAFF. DNA of the CDR3: TGTGCCAGCAGTTTGGGCCGGGACAGGGGGCTCACTGAAGCTTTCTTT.